The source of this T cell receptor (beta chain) is a study of blood T cell repertoires in COVID-19. About the research overall: COVID-19 samples from acute and convalescent phases originated in the United States, Italy and Spain. Sources were T cells, B-cell-depleted T cells, or PBMCs; the material itself was cDNA or gDNA.

CDR1 is SNHLY and CDR2 is FYNNEI in the germline V gene. The CDR3 is 15 amino acids. The V and J ends lost 7 bases and 1 base, in that order; junction bases with no gene match: 2. In the original workflow: Reference gene primer amplification yielded estimated nucleated cell counts. Some clones are missing from TCRdb's copy, which holds only in-frame ones; the method was immunoSEQ multiplex PCR. The D gene and trimming were derived from the DNA, and the V and J assignments and clone size from that table. The sample includes around 88,000 clones, around 81% of them seen just once. Sequenced: peripheral blood. The source of this sequence is a man aged 45 to 65 who had recovered from COVID-19. The J gene is TRBJ2-2, the V gene TRBV2; TRBD2 matches at 11 bases. The CDR3 spells CASTLAGGNTGELFF. The CDR3 region has the DNA TGTGCCAGCACTCTAGCGGGGGGGAACACCGGGGAGCTGTTTTTT.